What follows are 9 T cell receptor beta chains derived from one specimen sequenced in a study of T cells after yellow fever vaccination. TCRdb processed the 5' RACE reads anew with MiXCR; each CDR3 protein has one entry. The profile shows fewer than 350,000 distinct CDR3 sequences, 8.7% of them singletons. This material consisted of PBMCs, taken on the day of the first yellow fever vaccination. These receptors all stem from a man between 18 and 29 years old who received the YFV17D yellow fever vaccine.

This clonotype came up a few times. The chain is built from TRBV18 and TRBJ2-5, with TRBD1 matching over 11 bases. The CDR3 length is 16 residues. Per the germline V gene, CDR1 is KGHSH and CDR2 is LQKENI. V lost 2 bases, J lost 4 bases, and 6 bases stayed unmatched. The CDR3 DNA is TGTGCCAGCTCACCATTCGGGACAGGGGGTCGAGAGACCCAGTACTTC. It translates to CASSPFGTGGRETQYF. Full variable domain (remainder filled in from reference TRBV18 and TRBJ2-5): NAGVMQNPRHLVRRRGQEARLRCSPMKGHSHVYWYRQLPEEGLKFMVYLQKENIIDESGMPKERFSAEFPKEGPSILRIQQVVRGDSAAYFCASSPFGTGGRETQYFGPGTRLLVL.

This sequence joins TRBV7-2 and TRBJ1-4, with D uncertain. Trimming took 5 bases from V and 6 from J, leaving 16 bases between them. This CDR3 region has 15 residues. Germline values: CDR1 SGHTA, CDR2 FQGNSA. As DNA, the CDR3 is TGTGCCAGCAGCCAAAATGAGGGTGGGGATGAAAAACTGTTTTTT. Protein product: CASSQNEGGDEKLFF.

This clonotype has a handful of counts. The chain is built from TRBV28 and TRBJ1-2; D uncertain. From germline, CDR1 is MDHEN and CDR2 SYDVKM. The V end was cut by 6 bases, the J end by 2 bases, with 19 bases between. The CDR3 has 16 amino acids. CDR3 region: CASSLRAGIGNYGYTF. In DNA, the CDR3 is TGTGCCAGCAGCCTTAGGGCGGGGATCGGGAACTATGGCTACACCTTC.

In its sample, this clonotype was seen a few times. The rearrangement joins TRBV6-1 to TRBJ2-7; D is ambiguous. Germline V CDR1 and CDR2: MNHNS, SASEGT. Trimming removed 2 bases at V and 1 base at J, with 12 bases between. The CDR3 sequence is 15 residues long. The CDR3 sequence: CASSEFRRWSYEQYF. As DNA, the CDR3 is TGTGCCAGCAGTGAATTCAGGAGATGGTCCTACGAGCAGTACTTC.

The sample holds a few counts of this clonotype. The V call is TRBV5-6, the J call TRBJ2-1, with 8 bases matching TRBD2. Germline CDR1 SGHDT, CDR2 YYEEEE. This CDR3 contains 15 residues. V was pared by 5 bases and J by 4 bases, with 8 bases of the junction left unmatched. DNA of the CDR3: TGTGCCAGCAGTTGGCTTGCGGGGGGATACAATGAGCAGTTCTTC. It specifies CASSWLAGGYNEQFF.

The gene calls are TRBV4-3 and TRBJ2-2; the D gene is possibly TRBD2 (6 bases). V lost 0 bases and J lost 8, with 19 bases in between. This CDR3 spans 17 amino acids. In germline, CDR1 is LGHNA, CDR2 YSLEER. DNA of the CDR3: TGCGCCAGCAGCCAAGATGGGGGAGGCAGCTCACGGGGGGAGCTGTTTTTT. Amino acid sequence: CASSQDGGGSSRGELFF.

V usage is TRBV3-1 and J usage is TRBJ2-5; D might be TRBD2 (7 bases). Trimming stripped 7 bases from V and 5 bases from J, with 23 bases between. CDR3 length: 16 residues. Germline assignment: CDR1 LGHDT and CDR2 YNNKEL (reference sequence). DNA for the CDR3: TGTGCCAGCACACCGGGGGCGGGGGAGGCTCCGGAGACCCAGTACTTC. Translation: CASTPGAGEAPETQYF.

The J gene is TRBJ1-3, the V gene TRBV9; weak D call: TRBD1 (6 bases). Germline CDR1 SGDLS, CDR2 YYNGEE. V gave up 1 base and J gave up 5 bases, with 19 bases separating them. The CDR3 runs to 17 residues. CDR3 sequence reads: CASSVSSTGLGRNTIYF. The CDR3 nucleotides are TGTGCCAGCAGCGTATCCTCCACAGGGTTGGGAAGAAACACCATATATTTT.

This sequence joins TRBV5-1 and TRBJ2-1; TRBD1 might be the D (5 bases). This CDR3 contains 13 residues. Germline CDR1 SGHRS, CDR2 YFSETQ. Trimming removed 1 base at V and 9 bases at J, with 11 bases between. CDR3 amino acids: CASSLKGDGEQFF. CDR3 nucleotides: TGCGCCAGCAGCTTGAAAGGGGATGGTGAGCAGTTCTTC.